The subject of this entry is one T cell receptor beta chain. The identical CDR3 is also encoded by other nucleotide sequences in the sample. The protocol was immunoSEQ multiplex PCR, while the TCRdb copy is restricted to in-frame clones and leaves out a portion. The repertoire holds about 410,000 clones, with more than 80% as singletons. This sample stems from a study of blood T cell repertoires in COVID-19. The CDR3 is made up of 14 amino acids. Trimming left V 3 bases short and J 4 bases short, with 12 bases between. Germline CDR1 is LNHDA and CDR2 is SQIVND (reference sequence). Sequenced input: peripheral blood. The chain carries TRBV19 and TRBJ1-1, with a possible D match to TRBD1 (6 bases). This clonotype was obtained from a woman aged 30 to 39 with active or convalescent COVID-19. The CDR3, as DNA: TGTGCCAGTAGTATTCCACAGGGCGGCACTGAAGCTTTCTTT. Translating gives CASSIPQGGTEAFF.